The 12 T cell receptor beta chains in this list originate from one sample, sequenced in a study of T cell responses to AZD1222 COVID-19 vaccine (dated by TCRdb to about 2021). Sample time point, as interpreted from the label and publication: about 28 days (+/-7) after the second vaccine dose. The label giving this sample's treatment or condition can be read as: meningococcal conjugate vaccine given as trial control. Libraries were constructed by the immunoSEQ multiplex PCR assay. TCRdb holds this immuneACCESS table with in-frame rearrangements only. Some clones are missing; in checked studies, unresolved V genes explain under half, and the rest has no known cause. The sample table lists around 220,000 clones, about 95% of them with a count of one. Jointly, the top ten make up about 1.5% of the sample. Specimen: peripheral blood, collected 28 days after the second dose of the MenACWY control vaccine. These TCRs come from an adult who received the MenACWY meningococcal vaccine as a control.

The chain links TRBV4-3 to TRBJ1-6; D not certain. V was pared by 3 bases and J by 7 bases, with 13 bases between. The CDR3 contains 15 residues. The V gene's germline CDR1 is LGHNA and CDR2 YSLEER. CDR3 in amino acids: CASSHYGVRNSPLHF. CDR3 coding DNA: TGCGCCAGCAGCCATTACGGGGTGAGAAATTCACCCCTCCACTTT.

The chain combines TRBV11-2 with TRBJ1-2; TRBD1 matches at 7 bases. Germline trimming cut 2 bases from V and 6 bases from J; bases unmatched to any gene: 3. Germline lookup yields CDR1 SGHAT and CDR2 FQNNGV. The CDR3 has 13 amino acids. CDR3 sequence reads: CASSLNRGNGYTF. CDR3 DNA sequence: TGTGCCAGCAGCTTAAACAGGGGCAATGGCTACACCTTC. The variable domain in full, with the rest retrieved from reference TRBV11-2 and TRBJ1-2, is EAGVAQSPRYKIIEKRQSVAFWCNPISGHATLYWYQQILGQGPKLLIQFQNNGVVDDSQLPKDRFSAERLKGVDSTLKIQPAKLEDSAVYLCASSLNRGNGYTFGSGTRLTVV.

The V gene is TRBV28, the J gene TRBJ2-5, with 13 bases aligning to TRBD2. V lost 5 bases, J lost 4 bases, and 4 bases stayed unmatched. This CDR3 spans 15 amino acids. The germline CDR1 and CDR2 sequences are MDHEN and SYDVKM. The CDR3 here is CASSPGLAGAETQYF. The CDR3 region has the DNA TGTGCCAGCAGTCCAGGACTAGCGGGAGCAGAGACCCAGTACTTC.

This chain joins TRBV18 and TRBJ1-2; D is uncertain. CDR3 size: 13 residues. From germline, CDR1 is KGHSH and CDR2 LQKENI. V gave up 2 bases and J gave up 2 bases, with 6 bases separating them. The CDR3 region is CASSPGRNYGYTF. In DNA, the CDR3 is TGTGCCAGCTCACCAGGGCGGAACTATGGCTACACCTTC.

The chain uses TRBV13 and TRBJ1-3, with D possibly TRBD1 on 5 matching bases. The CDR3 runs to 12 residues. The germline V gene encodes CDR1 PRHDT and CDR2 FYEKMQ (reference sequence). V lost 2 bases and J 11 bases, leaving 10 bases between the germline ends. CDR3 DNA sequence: TGTGCCAGCAGCTTACCGCGGGACGCCATATATTTT. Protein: CASSLPRDAIYF.

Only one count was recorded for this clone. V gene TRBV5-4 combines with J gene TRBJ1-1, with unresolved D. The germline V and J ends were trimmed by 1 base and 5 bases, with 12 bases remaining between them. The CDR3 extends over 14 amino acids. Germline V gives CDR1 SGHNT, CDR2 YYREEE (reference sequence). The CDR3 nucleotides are TGTGCCAGCAGCTTGATGGGGAGAACAACTGAAGCTTTCTTT. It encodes CASSLMGRTTEAFF.

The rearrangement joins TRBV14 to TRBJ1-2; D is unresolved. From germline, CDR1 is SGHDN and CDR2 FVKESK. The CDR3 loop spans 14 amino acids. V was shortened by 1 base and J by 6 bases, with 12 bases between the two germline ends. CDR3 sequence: CASSQVRGTDGYTF. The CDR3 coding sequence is TGTGCCAGCAGCCAAGTAAGAGGAACAGATGGCTACACCTTC.

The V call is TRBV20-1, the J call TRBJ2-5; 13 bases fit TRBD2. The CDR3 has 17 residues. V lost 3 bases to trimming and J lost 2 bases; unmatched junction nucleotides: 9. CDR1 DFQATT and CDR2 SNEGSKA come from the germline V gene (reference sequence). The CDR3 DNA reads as TGCAGTGCTAGTGTTTTGACTAGCGGGGGGACTCAAGAGACCCAGTACTTC. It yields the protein CSASVLTSGGTQETQYF.

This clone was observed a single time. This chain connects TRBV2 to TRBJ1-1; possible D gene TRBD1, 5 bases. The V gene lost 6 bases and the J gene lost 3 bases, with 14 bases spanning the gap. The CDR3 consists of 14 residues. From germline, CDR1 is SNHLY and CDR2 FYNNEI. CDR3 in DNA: TGTGCCAGCAGGAAAACCGACAGCTACACTGAAGCTTTCTTT. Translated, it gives CASRKTDSYTEAFF.

DNA for the CDR3: TGTGCCAGCAGCGCGAGACAGGGGACTAATGAAAAACTGTTTTTT. Translating it yields CASSARQGTNEKLFF. V is TRBV9 and J is TRBJ1-4; TRBD1 matches at 8 bases. This CDR3 spans 15 amino acids. After removal of 3 bases from V and 2 bases from J, the junction contained 3 bases not matched to a gene. The germline CDR1 and CDR2 sequences are SGDLS and YYNGEE.

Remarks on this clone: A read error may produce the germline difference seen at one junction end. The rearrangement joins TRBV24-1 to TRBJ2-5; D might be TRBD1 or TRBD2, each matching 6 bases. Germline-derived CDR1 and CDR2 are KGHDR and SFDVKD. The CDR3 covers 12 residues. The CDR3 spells CATTDGGQTQYF. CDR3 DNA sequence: TGTGCCACCACTGATGGGGGGCAGACCCAGTACTTC.

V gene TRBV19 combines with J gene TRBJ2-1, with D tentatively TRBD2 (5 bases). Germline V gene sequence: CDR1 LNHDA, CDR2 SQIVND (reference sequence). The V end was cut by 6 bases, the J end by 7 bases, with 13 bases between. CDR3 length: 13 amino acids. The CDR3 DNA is TGTGCCAGTAGGGAGGTGGGCGGAAATGAGCAGTTCTTC. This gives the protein CASREVGGNEQFF. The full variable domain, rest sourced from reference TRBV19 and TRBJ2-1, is DGGITQSPKYLFRKEGQNVTLSCEQNLNHDAMYWYRQDPGQGLRLIYYSQIVNDFQKGDIAEGYSVSREKKESFPLTVTSAQKNPTAFYLCASREVGGNEQFFGPGTRLTVL.